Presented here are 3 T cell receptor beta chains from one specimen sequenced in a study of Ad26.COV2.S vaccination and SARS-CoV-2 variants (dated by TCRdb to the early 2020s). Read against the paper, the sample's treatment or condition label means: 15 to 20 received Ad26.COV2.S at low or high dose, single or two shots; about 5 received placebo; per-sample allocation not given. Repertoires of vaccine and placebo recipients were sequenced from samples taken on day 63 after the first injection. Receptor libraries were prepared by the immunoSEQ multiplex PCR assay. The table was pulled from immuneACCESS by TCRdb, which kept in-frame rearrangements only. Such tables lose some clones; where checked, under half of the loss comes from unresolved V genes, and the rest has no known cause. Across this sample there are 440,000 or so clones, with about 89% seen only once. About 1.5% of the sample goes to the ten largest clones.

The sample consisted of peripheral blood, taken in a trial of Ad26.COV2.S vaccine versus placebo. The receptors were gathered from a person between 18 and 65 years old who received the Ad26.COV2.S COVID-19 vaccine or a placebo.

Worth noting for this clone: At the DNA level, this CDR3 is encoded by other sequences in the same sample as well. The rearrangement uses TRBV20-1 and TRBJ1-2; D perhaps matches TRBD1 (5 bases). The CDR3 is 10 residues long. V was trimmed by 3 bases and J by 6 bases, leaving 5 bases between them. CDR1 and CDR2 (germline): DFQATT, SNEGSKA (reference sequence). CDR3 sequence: CSARDNGYTF. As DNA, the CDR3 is TGCAGTGCTAGGGACAATGGCTACACCTTC.

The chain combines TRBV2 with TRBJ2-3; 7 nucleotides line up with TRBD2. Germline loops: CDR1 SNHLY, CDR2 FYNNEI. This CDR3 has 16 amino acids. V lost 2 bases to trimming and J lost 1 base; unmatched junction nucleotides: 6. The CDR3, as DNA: TGTGCCAGCAGTGAATATAGGGCGGGGGGCACAGATACGCAGTATTTT. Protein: CASSEYRAGGTDTQYF.

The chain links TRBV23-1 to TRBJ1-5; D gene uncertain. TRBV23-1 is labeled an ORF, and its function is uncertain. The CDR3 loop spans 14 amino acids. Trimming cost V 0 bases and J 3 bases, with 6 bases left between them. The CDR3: CASSQSGANQPQHF. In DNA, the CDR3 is TGCGCCAGCAGTCAATCGGGCGCCAATCAGCCCCAGCATTTT.